The 29 T cell receptor beta chains listed next were all sequenced from one sample in a study of cytomegalovirus exposure and HLA in healthy donors. Vbeta (60) and Jbeta (13) primers were used in the PCR. TCRdb's copy holds only in-frame clones and misses some; the assay was immunoSEQ multiplex PCR. Here the sample spans 110,000 to 150,000 clones, roughly 76% being singletons. The specimen sequenced was PBMCs. The origin of the receptors is a female donor in good health and CMV-seronegative.

The chain employs TRBV28 and TRBJ2-3, with 11 positions matching TRBD2. The CDR3 loop spans 15 amino acids. V lost 6 bases to trimming and J lost 5 bases; unmatched junction nucleotides: 7. CDR1 is MDHEN and CDR2 is SYDVKM in the germline V gene. For the CDR3, the DNA is TGTGCCAGCAGGTCTAGCGGGAGGTCAAGAGATACGCAGTATTTT. Residues: CASRSSGRSRDTQYF.

This clone was picked up one time. The V and J genes are TRBV2 and TRBJ2-5, with 7 bases that match TRBD2. Germline-derived CDR1 and CDR2 are SNHLY and FYNNEI. CDR3 length: 15 residues. V was pared by 0 bases and J by 9 bases, with 10 bases of the junction left unmatched. CDR3 loop: CASSEAPDGGGAQYF. The CDR3 coding sequence is TGTGCCAGCAGTGAAGCGCCCGATGGGGGGGGTGCCCAGTACTTC.

The gene calls are TRBV28 and TRBJ1-5, with D perhaps matching TRBD1 (5 bases). CDR3 size: 12 residues. Trimming took off 4 bases at V and 9 bases at J, with 10 bases between the two ends. Germline-derived CDR1 and CDR2 are MDHEN and SYDVKM. CDR3 in DNA: TGTGCCAGCAGTTCGGGGCGGGGGCCCCAGCATTTT. Translation gives CASSSGRGPQHF.

This rearrangement joins TRBV10-2 to TRBJ2-5, with D possibly being TRBD2 (7 bases). V lost 2 bases and J lost 3, with 10 bases in between. CDR3 length: 14 residues. CDR1 WSHSY and CDR2 SAAADI come from the germline V gene. CDR3 amino acids: CASSEAGAEETQYF. In DNA form, the CDR3 reads TGCGCCAGCAGTGAGGCGGGGGCGGAAGAGACCCAGTACTTC.

The chain recombines TRBV6-5 with TRBJ2-5; D not resolved. V gave up 0 bases and J gave up 5 bases, with 7 bases separating them. The CDR3 runs to 13 residues. The V gene's germline CDR1 is MNHEY and CDR2 SVGAGI. CDR3 DNA: TGTGCCAGCAGTTACTCTACTCGGGAGACCCAGTACTTC. Residues: CASSYSTRETQYF.

The rearrangement links TRBV2 to TRBJ1-2, with 9 nucleotides matching TRBD1. The CDR3 loop spans 14 amino acids. The junction had 3 bases not matched to a gene; V was cut back by 5 bases and J by 2 bases. Germline V gene sequence: CDR1 SNHLY, CDR2 FYNNEI. The CDR3 DNA is TGTGCCAGCAGTCGAGGACAGGGGAACTATGGCTACACCTTC. It translates to CASSRGQGNYGYTF.

The chain employs TRBV7-2 and TRBJ2-1; TRBD2 might be the D (6 bases). Looked up from germline, CDR1 is SGHTA and CDR2 is FQGNSA. The CDR3 runs 12 residues. V was shortened by 6 bases and J by 10 bases, with 13 bases between the two germline ends. CDR3 DNA sequence: TGTGCCAGCAGGAGGGATCGGGGGGAGCAGTTCTTC. It is translated as CASRRDRGEQFF.

The gene calls are TRBV2 and TRBJ2-4, with TRBD1 identical over 7 bases. Looked up from germline, CDR1 is SNHLY and CDR2 is FYNNEI. With 3 bases clipped from V and 0 bases from J, the junction kept 5 bases outside the gene matches. This CDR3 region has 16 residues. CDR3: CASSEQGDLAKNIQYF. CDR3 DNA sequence: TGTGCCAGCAGTGAGCAGGGGGATTTAGCCAAAAACATTCAGTACTTC. Based on the CDR3 plus reference TRBV2 and TRBJ2-4, the full variable domain is EPEVTQTPSHQVTQMGQEVILRCVPISNHLYFYWYRQILGQKVEFLVSFYNNEISEKSEIFDDQFSVERPDGSNFTLKIRSTKLEDSAMYFCASSEQGDLAKNIQYFGAGTRLSVL.

The chain is built from TRBV4-1 and TRBJ2-7; the match to TRBD1 covers 7 bases. Germline CDR1 MGHRA, CDR2 YSYEKL. The CDR3 spans 14 residues. V lost 3 bases, J lost 2 bases, and 4 bases stayed unmatched. The CDR3 DNA is TGCGCCAGCAGCCAGGTTACAGGGGCCTACGAGCAGTACTTC. Translating it yields CASSQVTGAYEQYF.

The chain employs TRBV6-5 and TRBJ1-2; a weak D match, TRBD1 (5 bases). The CDR3 sequence is 13 residues long. Germline V gene sequence: CDR1 MNHEY, CDR2 SVGAGI. V shed 4 bases and J shed 2 bases, with 8 bases lying between them. CDR3 sequence (DNA): TGTGCCAGCAGTTTGGGGGGAAACTATGGCTACACCTTC. Translation gives CASSLGGNYGYTF.

This sequence joins TRBV29-1 and TRBJ2-1, with D unresolved. V shed 4 bases and J shed 0 bases, with 13 bases lying between them. The germline V gene encodes CDR1 SQVTM and CDR2 ANQGSEA. The CDR3 length is 15 residues. This CDR3 reads CSVGASVSSYNEQFF. DNA for the CDR3: TGCAGCGTTGGCGCCAGCGTGAGCTCCTACAATGAGCAGTTCTTC.

This clone was seen more than once but under ten times. The chain combines TRBV5-5 with TRBJ1-1; TRBD1 is a possible D gene (5 bases). Per the germline V gene, CDR1 is SGHKS and CDR2 is YYEKEE (reference sequence). V lost 2 bases and J 1 base, leaving 9 bases between the germline ends. The CDR3 has 14 amino acids. CDR3 in DNA: TGTGCCAGCAGCTTAGACAGTCAGAACACTGAAGCTTTCTTT. Protein sequence: CASSLDSQNTEAFF.

The V call is TRBV7-2, the J call TRBJ2-2; possibly TRBD1 for D (6 bases). There are 15 residues in the CDR3. In germline, CDR1 is SGHTA, CDR2 FQGNSA. The germline V and J ends were trimmed by 6 bases and 0 bases, with 11 bases remaining between them. The CDR3 DNA reads as TGTGCCAGCAGACCTACAGGGTCGAACACCGGGGAGCTGTTTTTT. Its translation is CASRPTGSNTGELFF.

The rearrangement uses TRBV28 and TRBJ1-5; tentatively, D is TRBD1 (5 bases). Germline V CDR1 and CDR2: MDHEN, SYDVKM. Trimming removed 5 bases from V and 3 bases from J, with 11 bases in between. The CDR3 has 14 amino acids. CDR3 sequence: CASSDQGSNQPQHF. The CDR3, as DNA: TGTGCCAGCAGTGACCAGGGATCCAATCAGCCCCAGCATTTT.

This rearrangement joins TRBV19 to TRBJ1-5; 10 bases match TRBD1. The CDR3 is 15 residues long. Germline loops: CDR1 LNHDA, CDR2 SQIVND (reference sequence). The V and J ends lost 5 bases and 5 bases, in that order; junction bases with no gene match: 6. CDR3 region: CASSPRDRGYQPQHF. For the CDR3, the DNA is TGTGCCAGTAGTCCCCGGGACAGGGGCTATCAGCCCCAGCATTTT.

The V gene is TRBV7-9, the J gene TRBJ2-3; a possible D gene is TRBD2 (5 bases). Trimming took 6 bases from V and 0 from J, leaving 10 bases between them. The germline V gene has CDR1 SEHNR and CDR2 FQNEAQ (reference sequence). The CDR3 consists of 14 residues. DNA for the CDR3: TGTGCCAGCAGGAGAGCGGATAGCACAGATACGCAGTATTTT. Residues: CASRRADSTDTQYF.

This clone was observed a handful of times. The gene calls are TRBV5-6 and TRBJ2-1; D not certain. V lost 4 bases to trimming and J lost 3 bases, with 8 bases between them. The CDR3 loop spans 13 amino acids. Germline V gene sequence: CDR1 SGHDT, CDR2 YYEEEE. CDR3 residues: CASSLLYYNEQFF. CDR3 DNA: TGTGCCAGCAGCCTCCTGTACTACAATGAGCAGTTCTTC.

V is TRBV7-9 and J is TRBJ2-7; 15 bases agree with TRBD2. This CDR3 is 18 amino acids long. In germline, CDR1 is SEHNR, CDR2 FQNEAQ (reference sequence). The junction had 11 bases not matched to a gene; V was cut back by 6 bases and J by 2 bases. Here the CDR3 DNA reads TGTGCCAGCAGGTCGTCCGGACTAGCGGGAGGGCTAACCTACGAGCAGTACTTC. Encoded protein: CASRSSGLAGGLTYEQYF.

The chain uses TRBV9 and TRBJ2-7; the match to TRBD1 covers 9 bases. The germline V gene has CDR1 SGDLS and CDR2 YYNGEE. This CDR3 has 15 residues. J gave up 5 bases and V 3 bases, and 9 bases lay outside the gene matches. The CDR3 loop reads CASSGTGTGGDEQYF. In DNA form, the CDR3 reads TGTGCCAGCAGCGGGACCGGAACAGGGGGCGACGAGCAGTACTTC.

This sequence joins TRBV2 and TRBJ1-4; the match to TRBD1 covers 7 bases. The CDR3 covers 13 residues. The V and J ends lost 6 bases and 2 bases, in that order; junction bases with no gene match: 0. CDR1 is SNHLY and CDR2 is FYNNEI in the germline V gene. This CDR3 is CASRGQTNEKLFF. CDR3 in DNA: TGTGCCAGCAGGGGACAGACTAATGAAAAACTGTTTTTT.

The rearrangement joins TRBV28 to TRBJ2-3; 11 nucleotides align to TRBD2. V lost 8 bases and J lost 0; bases outside the gene matches: 19. This CDR3 region has 20 residues. Germline CDR1 and CDR2: MDHEN and SYDVKM. This CDR3 reads CASLPRRGLAGGRSTDTQYF. The CDR3 nucleotides read TGTGCCAGCCTCCCCCGACGGGGCCTAGCGGGAGGTAGGAGCACAGATACGCAGTATTTT. The complete variable domain, with remaining parts taken from reference TRBV28 and TRBJ2-3, reads DVKVTQSSRYLVKRTGEKVFLECVQDMDHENMFWYRQDPGLGLRLIYFSYDVKMKEKGDIPEGYSVSREKKERFSLILESASTNQTSMYLCASLPRRGLAGGRSTDTQYFGPGTRLTVL.

The V and J genes are TRBV27 and TRBJ1-1; D is uncertain. The CDR3 spans 15 residues. Germline values: CDR1 MNHEY, CDR2 SMNVEV (reference sequence). The V end lost 2 bases, the J end lost 1 base, and 11 bases lay between the germline ends. As DNA, the CDR3 is TGTGCCAGCAGTTTAAATTGGCATCAGAACACTGAAGCTTTCTTT. Its protein product is CASSLNWHQNTEAFF.

This chain connects TRBV15 to TRBJ1-5; D ambiguous. This CDR3 is 13 amino acids long. V lost 0 bases to trimming and J lost 6 bases, with 6 bases between them. Germline V gene lookup returns CDR1 LNHNV and CDR2 YYDKDF (reference sequence). CDR3 DNA: TGTGCCACCAGCAGAGACCAAATTCAGCCCCAGCATTTT. This sequence encodes CATSRDQIQPQHF.

J is TRBJ2-7 and V is TRBV6-5; TRBD2 agrees at 10 bases. CDR1 and CDR2 (germline): MNHEY, SVGAGI. The CDR3 is 15 residues long. The J segment lost 2 bases and the V segment lost 6 bases, leaving 7 bases of the junction unmatched. The CDR3 DNA follows: TGTGCCAGCAGCGCTACTAGCGGGGATACCTACGAGCAGTACTTC. This translates into CASSATSGDTYEQYF.

The V gene is TRBV27, the J gene TRBJ1-5; a weak D match, TRBD1 (5 bases). V shed 5 bases and J shed 0 bases, with 17 bases lying between them. Per germline, CDR1 MNHEY and CDR2 SMNVEV (reference sequence). The CDR3 is 17 residues long. For the CDR3, the DNA is TGTGCCAGCAGTCCCGGACTAAGGGGTGGTAGCAATCAGCCCCAGCATTTT. Encoded protein: CASSPGLRGGSNQPQHF.

The chain has TRBV10-3 and TRBJ1-4, with TRBD1 matching 10 bases. With V trimmed by 5 bases and J by 8 bases, 5 bases remained unmatched. Germline CDR1 is ENHRY and CDR2 is SYGVKD. The CDR3 runs to 14 residues. The CDR3 nucleotides read TGTGCCATCAGTCTGACAGGGGGCAAAGAAAAACTGTTTTTT. Residues: CAISLTGGKEKLFF.

The chain employs TRBV6-6 and TRBJ1-5; weak D call: TRBD1 (5 bases). Germline CDR1 MNHNY, CDR2 SVGAGI (reference sequence). The V end was cut by 6 bases, the J end by 4 bases, with 13 bases between. The CDR3 sequence is 14 residues long. Here the CDR3 DNA reads TGTGCCAGCAGAGAAGACAGCCTTAATCAGCCCCAGCATTTT. This sequence encodes CASREDSLNQPQHF.

This clone was observed once. The chain couples TRBV4-1 to TRBJ2-7, with D possibly being TRBD1 (6 bases). The CDR3 contains 17 residues. V lost 1 base and J 3 bases, leaving 19 bases between the germline ends. Germline V gene data show CDR1 as MGHRA and CDR2 as YSYEKL. In DNA, the CDR3 is TGCGCCAGCAGCCAAGGATCCCATATGGCAGGGGACTACGAGCAGTACTTC. This codes for CASSQGSHMAGDYEQYF.

This CDR3 reads CASSPQGARGYTF. The CDR3 DNA reads TGTGCCAGCAGCCCCCAGGGGGCTAGAGGCTACACCTTC. The V call is TRBV28, the J call TRBJ1-2; 8 nucleotides agree with TRBD1. J lost 8 bases, V lost 6 bases, and 8 bases had no gene match. The germline gives CDR1 MDHEN, CDR2 SYDVKM. This CDR3 is 13 amino acids long.